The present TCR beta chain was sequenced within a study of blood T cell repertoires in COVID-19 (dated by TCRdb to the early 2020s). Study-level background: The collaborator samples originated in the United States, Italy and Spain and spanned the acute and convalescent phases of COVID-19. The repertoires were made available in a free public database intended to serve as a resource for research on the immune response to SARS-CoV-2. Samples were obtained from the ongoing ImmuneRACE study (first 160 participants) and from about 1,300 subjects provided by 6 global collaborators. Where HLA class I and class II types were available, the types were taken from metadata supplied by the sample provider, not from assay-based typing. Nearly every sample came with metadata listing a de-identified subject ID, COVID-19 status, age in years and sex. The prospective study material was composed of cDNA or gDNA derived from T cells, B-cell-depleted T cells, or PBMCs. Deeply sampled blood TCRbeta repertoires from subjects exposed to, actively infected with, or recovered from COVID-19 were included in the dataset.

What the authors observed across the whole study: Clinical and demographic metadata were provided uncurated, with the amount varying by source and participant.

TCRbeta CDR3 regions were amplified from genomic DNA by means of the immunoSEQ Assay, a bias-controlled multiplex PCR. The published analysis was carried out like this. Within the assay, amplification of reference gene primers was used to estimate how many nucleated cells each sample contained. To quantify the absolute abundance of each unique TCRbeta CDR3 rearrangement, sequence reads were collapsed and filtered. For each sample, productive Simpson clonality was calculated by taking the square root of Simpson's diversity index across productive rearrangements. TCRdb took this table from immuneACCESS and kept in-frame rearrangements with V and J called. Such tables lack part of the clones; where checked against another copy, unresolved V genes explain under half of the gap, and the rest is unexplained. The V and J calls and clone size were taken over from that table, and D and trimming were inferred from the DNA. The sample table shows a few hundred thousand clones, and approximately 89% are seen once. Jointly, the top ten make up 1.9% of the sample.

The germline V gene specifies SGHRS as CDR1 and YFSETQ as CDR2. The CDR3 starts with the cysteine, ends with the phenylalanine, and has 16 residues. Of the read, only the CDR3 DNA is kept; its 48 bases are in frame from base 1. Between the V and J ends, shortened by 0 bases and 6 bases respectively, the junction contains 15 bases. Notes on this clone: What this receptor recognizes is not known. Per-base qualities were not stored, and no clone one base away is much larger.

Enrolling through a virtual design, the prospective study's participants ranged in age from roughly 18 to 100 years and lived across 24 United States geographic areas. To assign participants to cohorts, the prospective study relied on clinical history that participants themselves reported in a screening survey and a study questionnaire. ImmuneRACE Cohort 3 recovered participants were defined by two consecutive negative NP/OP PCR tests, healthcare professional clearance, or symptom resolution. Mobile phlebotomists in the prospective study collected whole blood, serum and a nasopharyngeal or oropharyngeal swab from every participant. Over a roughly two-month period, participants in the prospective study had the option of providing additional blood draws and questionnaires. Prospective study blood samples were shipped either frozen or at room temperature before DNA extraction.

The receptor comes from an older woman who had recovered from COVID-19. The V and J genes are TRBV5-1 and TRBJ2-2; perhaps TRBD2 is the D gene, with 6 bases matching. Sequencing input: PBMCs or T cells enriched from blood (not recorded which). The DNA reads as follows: TGCGCCAGCAGCTTGGGTGGAGGGCCGAGAGCCGGGGAGCTGTTTTTT. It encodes CASSLGGGPRAGELFF.